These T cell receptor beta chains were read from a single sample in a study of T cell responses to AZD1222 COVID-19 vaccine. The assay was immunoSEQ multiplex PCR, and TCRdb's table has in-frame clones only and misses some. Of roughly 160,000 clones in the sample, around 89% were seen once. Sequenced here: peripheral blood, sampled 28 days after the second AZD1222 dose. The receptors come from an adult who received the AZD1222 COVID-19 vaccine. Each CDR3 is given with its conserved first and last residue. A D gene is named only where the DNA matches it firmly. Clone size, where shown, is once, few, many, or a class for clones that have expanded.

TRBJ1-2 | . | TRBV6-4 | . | CASSQAGSGYGYTF | TGTGCCAGCAGCCAAGCAGGGTCAGGCTATGGCTACACCTTC
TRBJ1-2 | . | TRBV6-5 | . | CASSYGGGNGYTF | TGTGCCAGCAGTTACGGAGGGGGAAATGGCTACACCTTC
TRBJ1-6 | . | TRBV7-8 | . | CASSLNSLGGSPLHF | TGTGCCAGCAGCTTAAATTCGTTGGGGGGTTCACCCCTCCACTTT
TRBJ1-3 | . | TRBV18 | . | CASSPLPGFGNTIYF | TGTGCCAGCTCACCATTACCAGGGTTCGGAAACACCATATATTTT
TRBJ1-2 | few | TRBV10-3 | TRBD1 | CAISDLSVGTARTFF | TGTGCCATCAGTGACCTCTCCGTCGGGACAGCCCGAACCTTCTTC
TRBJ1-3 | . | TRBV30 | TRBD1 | CACLTGGLGNTIYF | TGTGCCTGCCTAACAGGGGGCCTTGGAAACACCATATATTTT
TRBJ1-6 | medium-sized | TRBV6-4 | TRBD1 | CASSNRQGDNSPLHF | TGTGCCAGCAGTAACCGACAGGGGGACAATTCACCCCTCCACTTT
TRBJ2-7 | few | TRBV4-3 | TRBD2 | CASSQLAGGSYEQYF | TGCGCCAGCAGCCAATTAGCGGGGGGATCCTACGAGCAGTACTTC
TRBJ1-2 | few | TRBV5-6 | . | CASSLEGRTLGYTF | TGTGCCAGCAGCTTGGAAGGACGGACCCTCGGCTACACCTTC
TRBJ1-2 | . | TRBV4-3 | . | CASSQDRGQGGGYTF | TGCGCCAGCAGCCAAGATAGGGGTCAGGGAGGTGGCTACACCTTC
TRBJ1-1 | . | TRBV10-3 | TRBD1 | CAISDMGDRDTEAFF | TGTGCCATCAGTGATATGGGGGACAGGGACACTGAAGCTTTCTTT
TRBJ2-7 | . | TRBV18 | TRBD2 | CASSSWTSGGYEQYF | TGTGCCAGCTCATCCTGGACTAGCGGGGGATACGAGCAGTACTTC
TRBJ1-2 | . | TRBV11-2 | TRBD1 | CASSPRQGFDGYTF | TGTGCCAGCAGCCCACGACAGGGGTTCGATGGCTACACCTTC
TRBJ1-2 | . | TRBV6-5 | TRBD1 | CASSPTGGPNYGYTF | TGTGCCAGCAGCCCCACAGGGGGCCCTAACTATGGCTACACCTTC
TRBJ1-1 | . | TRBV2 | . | CASSNQNTEAFF | TGTGCCAGCAGTAATCAGAACACTGAAGCTTTCTTT
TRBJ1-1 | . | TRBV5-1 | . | CASRDLTSGTEAFF | TGCGCCAGCAGGGATCTTACGTCGGGCACTGAAGCTTTCTTT
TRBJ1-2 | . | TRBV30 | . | CAWSPAGQRNYGYTF | TGTGCCTGGAGTCCGGCAGGACAGAGAAACTATGGCTACACCTTC
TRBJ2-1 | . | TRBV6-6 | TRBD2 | CASIPGGGSNEQFF | TGTGCCAGCATTCCGGGGGGGGGATCCAATGAGCAGTTCTTC
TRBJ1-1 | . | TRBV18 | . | CASSPPATRIEAFF | TGTGCCAGCTCACCCCCAGCTACTAGGATTGAAGCTTTCTTT
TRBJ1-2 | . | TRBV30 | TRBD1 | CAWSANPGQGGIF | TGTGCCTGGAGTGCCAACCCGGGACAGGGGGGGATCTTC
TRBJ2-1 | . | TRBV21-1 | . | CASSKALRWNEQFF | TGTGCCAGCAGCAAAGCGCTTCGTTGGAATGAGCAGTTCTTC
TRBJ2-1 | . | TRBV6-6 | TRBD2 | CASTPGGGNEQFF | TGTGCCAGCACCCCTGGGGGGGGCAATGAGCAGTTCTTC
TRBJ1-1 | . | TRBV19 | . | CASSTVQGGAEAFF | TGTGCCAGTAGCACGGTCCAGGGTGGGGCTGAAGCTTTCTTT
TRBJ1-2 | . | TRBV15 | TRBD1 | CATSREGWDRGANGYTF | TGTGCCACCAGCAGAGAAGGTTGGGACAGGGGGGCGAATGGCTACACCTTC
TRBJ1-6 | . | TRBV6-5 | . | CAIRLRGGTPLHF | TGTGCCATTAGACTGCGCGGGGGAACACCCCTCCACTTT
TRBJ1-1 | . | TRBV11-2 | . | CASSPQVGEAFF | TGTGCCAGCAGCCCGCAGGTTGGTGAAGCTTTCTTT
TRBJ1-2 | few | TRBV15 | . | CATSRGKGSAGYTF | TGTGCCACCAGCAGAGGCAAAGGGTCCGCTGGCTACACCTTC
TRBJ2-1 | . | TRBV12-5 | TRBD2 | CASGFTSGGTNEQFF | TGTGCTAGTGGTTTCACTAGCGGGGGGACCAATGAGCAGTTCTTC
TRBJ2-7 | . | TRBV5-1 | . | CASSLAGGKGWNYEQYF | TGCGCCAGCAGCTTGGCCGGAGGGAAGGGTTGGAACTACGAGCAGTACTTC
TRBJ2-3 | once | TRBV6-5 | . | CASKGGGGYTDTQYF | TGTGCCAGCAAGGGTGGTGGGGGCTACACAGATACGCAGTATTTT
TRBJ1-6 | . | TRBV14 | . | CASSQRQGMHSPLHF | TGTGCCAGCAGCCAGAGGCAGGGGATGCATTCACCCCTCCACTTT
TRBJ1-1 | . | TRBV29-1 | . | CSVRGMNTEAFF | TGCAGCGTTCGGGGCATGAACACTGAAGCTTTCTTT
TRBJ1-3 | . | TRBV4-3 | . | CASSRTTLRRTLSGNTIYF | TGCGCCAGCAGCCGGACAACCCTTCGACGGACGCTCTCTGGAAACACCATATATTTT
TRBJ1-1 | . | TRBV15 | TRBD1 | CATSRDRGPTEAFF | TGTGCCACCAGCCGGGACAGGGGGCCAACTGAAGCTTTCTTT
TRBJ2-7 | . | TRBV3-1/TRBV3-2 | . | CASSQGPLEQYF | TGTGCCAGCAGCCAAGGACCGCTAGAGCAGTACTTC
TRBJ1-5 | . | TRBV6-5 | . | CASSYSQAPWGAQHF | TGTGCCAGCAGTTACTCACAAGCCCCCTGGGGAGCCCAGCATTTT
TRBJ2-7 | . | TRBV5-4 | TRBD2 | CASSLTGGANEQYF | TGTGCCAGCAGCTTAACCGGGGGGGCTAACGAGCAGTACTTC
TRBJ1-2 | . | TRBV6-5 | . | CASSLSGAGYTF | TGTGCCAGCAGTTTATCCGGGGCCGGCTACACCTTC
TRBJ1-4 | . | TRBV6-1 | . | CASSEDREKLFF | TGTGCCAGCAGTGAAGACCGTGAAAAACTGTTTTTT
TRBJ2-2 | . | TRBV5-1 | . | CASSLDVAGELFF | TGCGCCAGCAGCTTGGACGTCGCCGGGGAGCTGTTTTTT
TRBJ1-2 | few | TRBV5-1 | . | CASRPPWVNYGYTF | TGCGCCAGCAGGCCTCCCTGGGTTAACTATGGCTACACCTTC
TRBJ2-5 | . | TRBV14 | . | CASSRAERETQYF | TGTGCCAGCAGCAGGGCGGAAAGGGAGACCCAGTACTTC
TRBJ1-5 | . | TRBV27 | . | CAHGWGARSNQPQHF | TGTGCCCACGGATGGGGGGCGAGGAGCAATCAGCCCCAGCATTTT
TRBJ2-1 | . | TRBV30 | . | CACPPRGRDNEQFF | TGTGCCTGCCCCCCCAGGGGGAGGGACAATGAGCAGTTCTTC
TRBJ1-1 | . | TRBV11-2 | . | CASSPGGNTEAFF | TGTGCCAGCAGCCCAGGTGGGAACACTGAAGCTTTCTTT
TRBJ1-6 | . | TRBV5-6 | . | CASSRTTGNSPLHF | TGTGCCAGCAGCCGGACCACAGGGAACTCACCCCTCCACTTT
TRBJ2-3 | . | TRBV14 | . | CASSQARTDTQYF | TGTGCCAGCAGCCAAGCCCGCACAGATACGCAGTATTTT
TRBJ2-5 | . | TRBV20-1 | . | CSAPGPIVRYF | TGCAGTGCGCCGGGACCGATCGTAAGGTACTTC
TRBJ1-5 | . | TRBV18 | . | CASSYRGTGQPQHF | TGTGCCAGCTCATACCGGGGTACGGGACAGCCCCAGCATTTT
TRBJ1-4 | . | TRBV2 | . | CASSEDGDIEKLFF | TGTGCCAGCAGCGAGGACGGTGATATTGAAAAACTGTTTTTT
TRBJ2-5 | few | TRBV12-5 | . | CASGLTYPEAQYF | TGTGCTAGTGGTTTGACTTACCCAGAGGCCCAGTACTTC
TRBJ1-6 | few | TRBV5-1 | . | CASSPHSSYNSPLHF | TGCGCCAGCAGTCCCCATAGCTCCTATAATTCACCCCTCCACTTT
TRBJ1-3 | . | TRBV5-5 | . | CASSSGTTSGNTIYF | TGTGCCAGCAGCTCAGGGACAACCTCTGGAAACACCATATATTTT
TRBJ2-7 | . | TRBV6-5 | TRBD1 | CASRAGQGLYEQYF | TGTGCCAGCAGGGCGGGACAGGGACTCTACGAGCAGTACTTC
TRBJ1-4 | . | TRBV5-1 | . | CASSLGVGRNEKLFF | TGCGCCAGCAGCTTGGGGGTGGGTCGGAATGAAAAACTGTTTTTT
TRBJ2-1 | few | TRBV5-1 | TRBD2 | CASSPGTLAGDVDEQFF | TGCGCCAGCAGCCCCGGAACCCTAGCGGGGGATGTGGATGAGCAGTTCTTC
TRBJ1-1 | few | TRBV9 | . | CASSALLNTEAFF | TGTGCCAGCAGCGCTCTATTGAACACTGAAGCTTTCTTT